The T cell receptor beta chain under discussion was sequenced for a study of blood T cell repertoires in COVID-19. Assay used: immunoSEQ multiplex PCR; TCRdb lists only in-frame clones, some missing. The top ten clones hold about 5% of a sample with over 200,000 clones, about 89% of them seen once. The TCR was taken from a woman aged 40 to 49 with acute or convalescent COVID-19. Sequencing used peripheral blood.

The DNA for the CDR3 is TGTGCCAGCAGCTTAGCTGCAGGGGGCCCGGAGACCCAGTACTTC. Amino acids: CASSLAAGGPETQYF. The gene calls are TRBV7-2 and TRBJ2-5, with 8 bases matching TRBD1. V shed 0 bases and J 5 bases; nucleotides not matched to a gene: 5. The germline CDR1 and CDR2 sequences are SGHTA and FQGNSA. CDR3 length equals 15 residues.